This T cell receptor (beta chain) originates from a study of cytomegalovirus exposure and HLA in healthy donors. Study outcomes and limitations: Investigators reported approximately 170 TCR beta chains as tied to cytomegalovirus.

Use of 60 Vbeta and 13 Jbeta primers characterized the PCR. Authors' methods: An analysis performed later counted 70 million to 90 million unique TCR beta chains (roughly 11 million of them shared). Repertoires were generated with immunoSEQ multiplex PCR, while TCRdb's copy carries only in-frame clones and drops some. V and J calls and clone size follow that table, whereas D and trimming were derived from the DNA. The sample carries under 75,000 clones, about 63% recorded once. Turning to this clone: Its target is not known.

The CDR3 totals 15 residues. Germline CDR1 is LGHNA and CDR2 is YSLEER. J lost 4 bases, V lost 5 bases, and 9 bases had no gene match. The sample was PBMCs. The J gene is TRBJ2-5, the V gene TRBV4-3, with 8 bases lining up with TRBD2. The TCR sequence derives from a man in his forties in good health and CMV-seropositive. In DNA form, the CDR3 reads TGCGCCAGCAGCTCTCGACTAGCGTTCGGAGAGACCCAGTACTTC. It codes for CASSSRLAFGETQYF.